The clone carrying this T cell receptor (beta chain) was seen just once. Its antigen is not known. Measured with immunoSEQ multiplex PCR; TCRdb has only the in-frame clones, and not every one. Of roughly 70,000 clones listed, approximately 84% are singletons. Sample time point: week 11, during vaccination. Each dose delivered 300 ug of mutant IDH1 20-mer peptide subcutaneously with imiquimod. These data originate in a study of a mutant IDH1 vaccine in newly diagnosed glioma. Trimming took 1 base from V and 1 from J, leaving 13 bases between them. This CDR3 is built from 16 residues. Germline CDR1 reads MGHRA; CDR2 reads YSYEKL.

This chain connects TRBV4-1 to TRBJ1-1; tentative D call: TRBD1 (5 bases). This TCR was sampled from a woman in her 50s with glioma. Sample: PBMCs, taken from a glioma patient whose treatment included an IDH1 peptide vaccine. CDR3 nucleotides: TGCGCCAGCAGCCAAGTCGGCGTGCAGGGGAACACTGAAGCTTTCTTT. Translating gives CASSQVGVQGNTEAFF.